These 17 T cell receptor beta chains were all obtained from the same sample, sequenced in a study of glioma-infiltrating T cells. The iRepertoire nested amplicon-rescue multiplex PCR amplified TCR alpha and beta CDR3s from RNA. From the multiplex PCR reads, TCRdb called clonotypes with MiXCR, one entry per CDR3 protein. The sample consists of about 130,000 distinct CDR3 sequences, 24% of them appearing once. The sample was glioma tissue, nonneoplastic brain tissue, or PBMCs (not recorded which). These receptors all come from a human donor with low-grade glioma or glioblastoma, undergoing nonglioma brain surgery, or in good health (not recorded which).

Only one count was recorded for this clonotype. The gene calls are TRBV2 and TRBJ1-1; D possibly corresponds to TRBD1 (6 bases). The CDR3 runs to 14 residues. CDR1 SNHLY and CDR2 FYNNEI come from the germline V gene. Trimming took off 2 bases at V and 4 bases at J, with 11 bases between the two ends. DNA for the CDR3: TGTGCCAGCAGTGAACAACAGGGTTCCACTGAAGCTTTCTTT. The encoded protein is CASSEQQGSTEAFF.

This clonotype was recorded at least ten times. The chain recombines TRBV4-1 with TRBJ1-6; D remains unclear. The CDR3 consists of 13 residues. In germline, CDR1 is MGHRA, CDR2 YSYEKL. Trimming stripped 2 bases from V and 9 bases from J, with 8 bases between. The CDR3 loop reads CASSQPLPSPLHF. In DNA, the CDR3 is TGCGCCAGCAGCCAACCACTCCCTTCACCCCTCCACTTT.

The genes are TRBV24-1 and TRBJ2-1; TRBD1 aligns across 8 bases. V was pared by 12 bases and J by 3 bases, with 3 bases of the junction left unmatched. Looked up from germline, CDR1 is KGHDR and CDR2 is SFDVKD. The CDR3 is 12 residues long. CDR3 DNA sequence: TGTGCCTCCGGACAGGGCTACAATGAGCAGTTCTTC. The encoded protein is CASGQGYNEQFF.

Ten or more counts support this clonotype. The genes are TRBV20-1 and TRBJ2-7; D unclear. CDR1 is DFQATT, CDR2 SNEGSKA, per germline (reference sequence). Trimming cost V 3 bases and J 6 bases, with 15 bases left between them. The CDR3 consists of 13 residues. The CDR3 loop reads CSASKTHTAEQYV. In DNA form, the CDR3 reads TGCAGTGCTAGTAAGACTCACACTGCCGAGCAGTACGTC.

This clonotype was seen a handful of times. V usage is TRBV20-1 and J usage is TRBJ2-5; D perhaps matches TRBD2 (5 bases). CDR3 size: 15 residues. The germline V gene has CDR1 DFQATT and CDR2 SNEGSKA (reference sequence). The germline V and J ends were trimmed by 0 bases and 5 bases, with 16 bases remaining between them. The CDR3 reads CSARDRKGTGETQYF. The CDR3 DNA reads TGCAGTGCTAGAGATAGGAAGGGCACGGGGGAGACCCAGTACTTC.

In this sample, this clonotype turned up a few times. V gene TRBV18 combines with J gene TRBJ1-1; 9 nucleotides match TRBD1. This CDR3 is 17 amino acids long. V lost 2 bases to trimming and J lost 0 bases; unmatched junction nucleotides: 7. The germline gives CDR1 KGHSH, CDR2 LQKENI. The DNA of the CDR3 is TGTGCCAGCTCACCATACGGAACAGGGGGCCTGAACACTGAAGCTTTCTTT. It is translated as CASSPYGTGGLNTEAFF.

The V gene is TRBV10-1, the J gene TRBJ2-5; D is possibly TRBD1 (7 bases). V dropped 6 bases and J dropped 1 base, with 18 bases sitting between them. Germline V gene data show CDR1 as WNHNN and CDR2 as SYGVQD (reference sequence). This CDR3 spans 16 amino acids. This CDR3 reads CASSRGIGGGQETQYF. CDR3 nucleotides: TGCGCCAGCAGCCGGGGGATAGGGGGCGGCCAAGAGACCCAGTACTTC.

CDR3 region: CAWSRTGRQPQHF. In DNA, the CDR3 is TGTGCCTGGAGCCGGACAGGGCGACAGCCCCAGCATTTT. The J gene is TRBJ1-5, the V gene TRBV30; 8 bases align to TRBD1. The CDR3 is 13 residues long. With V trimmed by 3 bases and J by 7 bases, 5 bases remained unmatched. Germline V gene sequence: CDR1 GTSNPN, CDR2 SVGIG (reference sequence).

V and J are TRBV20-1 and TRBJ2-2; D uncertain. V was cut by 1 base and J by 2 bases, with 8 bases left in between. The CDR3 is 14 amino acids. CDR1 is DFQATT, CDR2 SNEGSKA, per germline (reference sequence). In DNA, the CDR3 is TGCAGTGCTAGAGTGGCAGATAACACCGGGGAGCTGTTTTTT. Amino acid sequence: CSARVADNTGELFF.

This clonotype occurred many times. The chain employs TRBV6-6 and TRBJ2-1, with 9 bases fitting TRBD1. This CDR3 has 14 amino acids. The V gene end was trimmed by 2 bases and the J gene end by 7 bases; junction bases not matched to a gene: 3. Germline-derived CDR1 and CDR2 are MNHNY and SVGAGI (reference sequence). In DNA form, the CDR3 reads TGTGCCAGCAGTTACGGGACAGGGATAAATGAGCAGTTCTTC. The encoded protein is CASSYGTGINEQFF.

J is TRBJ2-3 and V is TRBV6-5; 8 bases agree with TRBD1. CDR3 size: 15 residues. V lost 7 bases to trimming and J lost 2 bases; unmatched junction nucleotides: 8. CDR1 MNHEY and CDR2 SVGAGI come from the germline V gene. The CDR3 loop reads CASTTWGQDTDTQYF. CDR3 bases: TGTGCCAGCACCACCTGGGGACAGGACACAGATACGCAGTATTTT.

This clonotype came up many times. This chain joins TRBV6-4 and TRBJ2-3; D not certain. The CDR3 totals 13 residues. Trimming pared 2 bases from V and 6 bases from J, leaving 9 bases between. CDR1 and CDR2 from the germline V gene are MRHNA and SNTAGT. The CDR3 here is CASSDEGWDTQYF. CDR3 sequence (DNA): TGTGCCAGCAGTGACGAAGGCTGGGATACGCAGTATTTT.

Comments on this clonotype: A much more abundant neighbour one base away suggests this may be a read error. The chain has TRBV20-1 and TRBJ2-1; TRBD2 matches 9 bases. CDR3 length: 15 amino acids. CDR1 is DFQATT and CDR2 is SNEGSKA in the germline V gene (reference sequence). The CDR3 sequence is CSASATSGTYNGQFF. The CDR3 DNA sequence: TGCAGTGCTAGCGCGACTAGCGGAACCTACAATGGGCAGTTCTTC.

Many counts were recorded for this clonotype. V gene TRBV7-2 combines with J gene TRBJ1-1; no clear D. Germline V gene data show CDR1 as SGHTA and CDR2 as FQGNSA. The CDR3 consists of 15 residues. V shed 6 bases and J shed 0 bases, with 14 bases lying between them. The CDR3 spells CASRGSALMNTEAFF. The CDR3 region has the DNA TGTGCCAGCAGGGGGTCGGCACTCATGAACACTGAAGCTTTCTTT.

The rearrangement joins TRBV3-1 to TRBJ2-5; no firm D call. Between the trimmed V and J ends, which lost 4 bases and 5 bases, there was a span of 14 bases. The CDR3 runs to 14 residues. Germline CDR1 is LGHDT and CDR2 is YNNKEL (reference sequence). The CDR3, as DNA: TGTGCCAGCAGCCGAGTAGACGATCGGGAGACCCAGTACTTC. Encoded protein: CASSRVDDRETQYF.

About this clonotype itself: A read error may explain this, as a much larger clone is one base away. The rearrangement links TRBV20-1 to TRBJ2-3; the match to TRBD2 covers 14 bases. Germline CDR1 and CDR2: DFQATT and SNEGSKA (reference sequence). This CDR3 spans 15 amino acids. CDR3: CIAETSGGAPDTQYF. CDR3 in DNA: TGCATTGCTGAGACTAGCGGGGGGGCTCCAGATACGCAGTATTTT.

The table lists this clonotype with a few counts. The chain joins TRBV10-3 to TRBJ2-3; the match to TRBD1 covers 9 bases. The germline gives CDR1 ENHRY, CDR2 SYGVKD. This CDR3 has 13 amino acids. V lost 11 bases, J lost 3 bases, and 6 bases stayed unmatched. The CDR3 region is CAAQGQGTDTQYF. CDR3 sequence (DNA): TGTGCCGCGCAAGGACAGGGGACAGATACGCAGTATTTT.